Described below is a single T cell receptor (beta chain) sequence and its context. This table comes from immunoSEQ multiplex PCR, and its TCRdb copy is limited to in-frame clones, with some not included. Among 70,000 to 90,000 clones listed, approximately 80% were seen once. This entry comes from a study of PD-1 blockade in mismatch repair-deficient tumors. This CDR3 region has 14 residues. Germline lookup yields CDR1 LNHDA and CDR2 SQIVND (reference sequence). V lost 5 bases and J 5 bases, leaving 16 bases between the germline ends. This clonotype was sampled from an adult with mismatch repair-deficient cancer. V is TRBV19 and J is TRBJ2-7, with D maybe TRBD2 (5 bases). This sample comprised peripheral blood, obtained 44 weeks after starting pembrolizumab. As DNA, the CDR3 is TGTGCCAGTAGTGTCCGAGGGAGAGACCACGAGCAGTACTTC. This encodes CASSVRGRDHEQYF.